One sample yielded the 16 T cell receptor beta chains listed below, sequenced in a study of blood T cell repertoires in COVID-19. Repertoires were generated with immunoSEQ multiplex PCR, while TCRdb's copy carries only in-frame clones and drops some. The data hold approximately 200,000 clones, with about four fifths observed a single time. The material sequenced was peripheral blood. Receptors were obtained from a woman in her 30s who had recovered from COVID-19.

This chain joins TRBV9 and TRBJ2-2, with 9 bases lining up with TRBD2. The CDR3 consists of 16 residues. Trimming at V came to 1 base and at J to 1 base, leaving 2 bases not matched to a gene. The V gene's germline CDR1 is SGDLS and CDR2 YYNGEE. The CDR3 nucleotides are TGTGCCAGCAGCGTACGGCGGGAGGGGAACACCGGGGAGCTGTTTTTT. Its translation: CASSVRREGNTGELFF.

In its sample, this clone was seen a few times. The chain carries TRBV11-2 and TRBJ2-7, with 11 bases that match TRBD1. The CDR3 is 16 amino acids. The germline V gene encodes CDR1 SGHAT and CDR2 FQNNGV. V was pared by 5 bases and J by 2 bases, with 8 bases of the junction left unmatched. CDR3 DNA: TGTGCCAGCAGCCACTCCGGGACAGGGGGAGCCTACGAGCAGTACTTC. It codes for CASSHSGTGGAYEQYF.

V gene TRBV7-9 combines with J gene TRBJ2-1; 7 positions agree with TRBD1. The ends lost 2 bases at V and 6 bases at J; junction bases unmatched: 10. Germline lookup yields CDR1 SEHNR and CDR2 FQNEAQ (reference sequence). This CDR3 has 16 residues. The CDR3 loop reads CASSLRSAGTVNEQFF. Here the CDR3 DNA reads TGTGCCAGCAGCTTAAGGTCCGCCGGGACAGTCAATGAGCAGTTCTTC.

The chain is built from TRBV5-1 and TRBJ2-5; TRBD1 aligns across 9 bases. This CDR3 has 15 residues. CDR1 and CDR2 from the germline V gene are SGHRS and YFSETQ. The J segment lost 1 base and the V segment lost 4 bases, leaving 5 bases of the junction unmatched. CDR3 sequence: CASSPGQGLQETQYF. Here the CDR3 DNA reads TGCGCCAGCAGCCCGGGACAGGGCCTCCAAGAGACCCAGTACTTC.

The chain uses TRBV28 and TRBJ2-5; 9 positions agree with TRBD2. CDR3 length: 17 residues. The germline gives CDR1 MDHEN, CDR2 SYDVKM. The V and J ends lost 6 bases and 1 base, in that order; junction bases with no gene match: 12. The CDR3 sequence: CASRILGLAGPQETQYF. CDR3 in DNA: TGTGCCAGCAGAATATTGGGGCTAGCGGGACCCCAAGAGACCCAGTACTTC.

In DNA, the CDR3 is TGTGCCAGTACTACGGGGGGAATGGACTATGGCTACACCTTC. Translated, it gives CASTTGGMDYGYTF. The J gene is TRBJ1-2, the V gene TRBV19; D is possibly TRBD1 (5 bases). The CDR3 extends over 14 amino acids. Trimming stripped 7 bases from V and 3 bases from J, with 15 bases between. In germline, CDR1 is LNHDA, CDR2 SQIVND (reference sequence).

CDR3 sequence: CSGGQPNEKLFF. For the CDR3, the DNA is TGCAGCGGGGGACAGCCTAATGAAAAACTGTTTTTT. The genes are TRBV29-1 and TRBJ1-4; 7 bases agree with TRBD1. Looked up from germline, CDR1 is SQVTM and CDR2 is ANQGSEA. J lost 3 bases, V lost 7 bases, and 2 bases had no gene match. The CDR3 contains 12 residues.

V and J are TRBV12-3 or TRBV12-4 and TRBJ1-4; D gene ambiguous. The length of the CDR3 is 12 residues. V lost 3 bases and J 8 bases, leaving 7 bases between the germline ends. CDR3 loop: CASSFNPEKLFF. CDR3 nucleotides: TGTGCCAGCAGTTTTAATCCGGAAAAACTGTTTTTT.

This chain uses TRBV4-1 with TRBJ2-2; 12 nucleotides align to TRBD2. Per germline, CDR1 MGHRA and CDR2 YSYEKL. The V segment lost 8 bases and the J segment 7 bases; nucleotides outside the gene matches: 14. The CDR3 is made up of 17 amino acids. The CDR3 spells CASGPTSGRNTGGELFF. CDR3 bases: TGCGCCAGCGGACCCACTAGCGGGAGGAATACGGGCGGGGAGCTGTTTTTT.

V is TRBV6-5 and J is TRBJ1-5; 7 nucleotides agree with TRBD1. V shed 7 bases, J shed 6 bases, and the junction held 12 bases outside the gene matches. CDR1 is MNHEY and CDR2 is SVGAGI in the germline V gene. This CDR3 comprises 15 residues. This chain's CDR3 is CASTPQRGRGQPQHF. DNA for the CDR3: TGTGCCAGCACCCCACAAAGGGGGCGCGGTCAGCCCCAGCATTTT.

The chain joins TRBV10-1 to TRBJ2-7, with 8 nucleotides matching TRBD1. J lost 6 bases, V lost 8 bases, and 6 bases had no gene match. From germline, CDR1 is WNHNN and CDR2 SYGVQD (reference sequence). The CDR3 extends over 12 amino acids. CDR3 sequence: CASPGQGREQYF. The CDR3 coding sequence is TGCGCCAGCCCCGGACAGGGCCGCGAGCAGTACTTC.

The chain joins TRBV5-1 to TRBJ2-1; 11 bases match TRBD2. Trimming cost V 4 bases and J 10 bases; bases outside gene matches: 4. The CDR3 contains 13 residues. The germline CDR1 and CDR2 sequences are SGHRS and YFSETQ. The CDR3 region has the DNA TGCGCCAGCAGCAGGGGACTAGCGGAAGAGCAGTTCTTC. Its protein product is CASSRGLAEEQFF.

The chain is built from TRBV30 and TRBJ1-2, with D perhaps matching TRBD1 (6 bases). Trimming left V 2 bases short and J 5 bases short, with 9 bases between. Per the germline V gene, CDR1 is GTSNPN and CDR2 is SVGIG (reference sequence). The CDR3 extends over 12 amino acids. The CDR3 sequence: CAWSLRGYGYTF. CDR3 sequence (DNA): TGTGCCTGGAGTCTGAGGGGGTATGGCTACACCTTC.

The chain recombines TRBV28 with TRBJ2-3; 7 nucleotides line up with TRBD1. V lost 6 bases, J lost 0 bases, and 3 bases stayed unmatched. The CDR3 consists of 14 residues. CDR1 and CDR2 (germline): MDHEN, SYDVKM. The CDR3 spells CASSKTGSTDTQYF. In DNA form, the CDR3 reads TGTGCCAGCAGCAAGACAGGGAGCACAGATACGCAGTATTTT.

The chain recombines TRBV11-2 with TRBJ2-7; tentatively, D is TRBD1 (5 bases). This CDR3 is 13 amino acids long. V was trimmed by 5 bases and J by 2 bases, leaving 10 bases between them. From germline, CDR1 is SGHAT and CDR2 FQNNGV. The CDR3 DNA sequence: TGTGCCAGCAGCCCGACAGTAACCTACGAGCAGTACTTC. Translating it yields CASSPTVTYEQYF.

The gene calls are TRBV12-3 or TRBV12-4 and TRBJ2-7; D remains unclear. The CDR3 contains 13 residues. The V end was cut by 11 bases, the J end by 5 bases, with 19 bases between. The CDR3 DNA is TGTGCCTCTGGAGCCCGCCTGGCCAACGAGCAGTACTTC. Translation: CASGARLANEQYF.